This T cell receptor beta chain was recorded in a study of vaccination effects on CD4 cells after COVID-19. About the study: Post-vaccine draws lagged the second dose by a median of 72 days. IL-2 at about 10 IU/ml and peptides at around 9.6 ug/ml were added to cultured PBMC, a few million per well.

Trimming stripped 5 bases from V and 5 bases from J, with 12 bases between. The CDR3 contains 13 residues. This clone was seen more than once but under ten times. The antigen is unknown. Following culture for roughly 10 days, CD4+ T cells were isolated. BNT162b2 vaccine or mRNA-1273 vaccine was given to participants in two doses. Study-wide results and caveats: Late post-vaccination samples showed marked contraction of infection- and vaccine-induced clones. From healthy vaccinees, only 1 of 255 vaccine-induced clones also reacted to common cold coronaviruses.

The method was immunoSEQ multiplex PCR; TCRdb's version includes in-frame clones alone and lacks a portion of them. The data hold 47,000 or so clones, with roughly two thirds observed a single time. The sequences come from CD4+ T cells from PBMCs cultured without peptide, collected after COVID-19 vaccination. This clonotype originated in a human donor who received a COVID-19 vaccine. The gene calls are TRBV12-3 or TRBV12-4 and TRBJ1-2; the D gene is possibly TRBD1 (5 bases). The CDR3 coding sequence is TGTGCCAGCAGTCCCCCCGGGGCATATGGCTACACCTTC. This gives the protein CASSPPGAYGYTF.